The following is a T cell receptor (beta chain) sequence with its context. This entry belongs to a study of shared clonotypes between healthy human individuals. Study details: In total, the donors were a couple of women and a few men aged 18 to 49.

The V end was cut by 6 bases, the J end by 2 bases, with 10 bases between. Germline V CDR1 and CDR2: MNHEY, SMNVEV (reference sequence). The length of the CDR3 is 14 residues. Profiled with immunoSEQ multiplex PCR; TCRdb holds only in-frame clones, not every one. The sample shows some 490,000 clones, around four fifths of them seen only once. Sequences were obtained from PBMCs. The V and J genes are TRBV27 and TRBJ1-4; D is ambiguous. This TCR derives from a woman aged 40-49 years in good health. Some clones in this sample may be carry-over from other donors' samples. CDR3 nucleotides: TGTGCCAGCAGCCTTGGTTTTACTAATGAAAAACTGTTTTTT. It translates to CASSLGFTNEKLFF.